The 2 T cell receptor beta chains reported below all come from one sample, sequenced in a study of CD4 T cells in relation to SARS-CoV-2 and coronaviruses. Which antigens these TCRs recognize remains unknown. The data were produced by immunoSEQ multiplex PCR, yet TCRdb's version contains in-frame clones alone and is incomplete. This sample has 10,000 to 11,000 clones, with about 81% found just once. The unexposed donors gave CD4+ T cells in about 2010-2019, prior to COVID-19. CD4+ T cells were isolated from the cells after around eleven days of culture. The sequencing input was CD4+ T cells from PBMCs, cultured in vitro. Source of these receptors: a human donor in good health.

The rearrangement joins TRBV19 to TRBJ2-1; D is perhaps TRBD2 (7 bases). Trimming left V 7 bases short and J 6 bases short, with 25 bases between. The CDR3 extends over 17 amino acids. CDR1 LNHDA and CDR2 SQIVND come from the germline V gene (reference sequence). Here the CDR3 DNA reads TGTGCCAGTACCTCCTCCATGGGGGGGCCACTCGGCAATGAGCAGTTCTTC. This codes for CASTSSMGGPLGNEQFF.

V gene TRBV7-3 combines with J gene TRBJ2-7; D might be TRBD2 (5 bases). The CDR3 consists of 14 residues. Germline V lookup: CDR1 SGHTA, CDR2 FQGTGA. Trimming pared 5 bases from V and 4 bases from J, leaving 15 bases between. The CDR3 reads CASSPGSPPYEQYF. The DNA for the CDR3 is TGTGCCAGCAGCCCGGGGTCTCCTCCTTACGAGCAGTACTTC.